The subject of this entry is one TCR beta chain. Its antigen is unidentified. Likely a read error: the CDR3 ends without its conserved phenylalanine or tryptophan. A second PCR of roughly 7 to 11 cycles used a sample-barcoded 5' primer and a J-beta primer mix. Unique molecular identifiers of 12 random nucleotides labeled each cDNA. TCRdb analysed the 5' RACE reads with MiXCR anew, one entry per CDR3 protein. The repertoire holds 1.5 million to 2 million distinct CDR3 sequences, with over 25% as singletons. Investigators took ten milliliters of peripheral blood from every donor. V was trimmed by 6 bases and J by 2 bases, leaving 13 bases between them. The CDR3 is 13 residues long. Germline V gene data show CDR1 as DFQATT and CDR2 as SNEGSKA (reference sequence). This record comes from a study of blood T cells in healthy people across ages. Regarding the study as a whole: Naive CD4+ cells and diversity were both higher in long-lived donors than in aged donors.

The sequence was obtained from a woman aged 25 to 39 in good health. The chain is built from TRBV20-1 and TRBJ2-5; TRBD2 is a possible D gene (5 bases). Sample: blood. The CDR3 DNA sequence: TGCAGTGCCCTTCAGCGGAATCAAGAGACCCAGTACGTC. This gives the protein CSALQRNQETQYV.